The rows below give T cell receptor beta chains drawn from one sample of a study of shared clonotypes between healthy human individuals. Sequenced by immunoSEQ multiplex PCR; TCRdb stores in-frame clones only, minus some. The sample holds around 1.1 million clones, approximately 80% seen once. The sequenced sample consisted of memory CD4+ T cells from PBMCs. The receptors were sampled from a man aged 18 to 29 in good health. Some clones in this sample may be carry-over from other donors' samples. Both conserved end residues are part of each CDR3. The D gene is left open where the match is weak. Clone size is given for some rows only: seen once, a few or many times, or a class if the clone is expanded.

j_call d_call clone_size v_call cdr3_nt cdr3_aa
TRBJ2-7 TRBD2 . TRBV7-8 TGTGCCAGCACCAGGCCTGCGGGAGTAGGGTCCGAGCAGTACTTC CASTRPAGVGSEQYF
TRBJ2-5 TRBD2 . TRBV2 TGTGCCAGCAGCCAGCTAGCGGCCCAAGAGACCCAGTACTTC CASSQLAAQETQYF
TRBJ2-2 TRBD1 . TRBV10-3 TGTGCCATCAGTGAGTCAGTCGGGACAGGAGGCGGGGAGCTGTTTTTT CAISESVGTGGGELFF
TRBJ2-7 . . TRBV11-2 TGTGCCAGCAGCACCCGACACCACCTGAAGCAGTACTTC CASSTRHHLKQYF
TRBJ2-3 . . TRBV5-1 TGCGCCAGCAGCGAACCCTGGGATACGCAGTATTTT CASSEPWDTQYF
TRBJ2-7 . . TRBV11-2 TGTGCCAGCAGCTTAGAACTAGCCCGGCGGGACGAGCAGTACTTC CASSLELARRDEQYF
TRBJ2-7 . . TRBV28 TGTGCCAGCAGTTTAGGGGGGGCCACTCGTTGGCAGTACTTC CASSLGGATRWQYF
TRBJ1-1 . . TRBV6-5 TGTGCCAGCAGTTACGTCAAGAACACTGAAGCTTTCTTT CASSYVKNTEAFF
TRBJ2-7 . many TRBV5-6 TGTGCCAGCAGCTTGGTTGGGTCCTCCAGCTCCTACGAGCAGTACTTC CASSLVGSSSSYEQYF
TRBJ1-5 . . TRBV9 TGTGCCAGCAGCCTCAAAATGAGGGCACGGGATCAGCCCCAGCATTTT CASSLKMRARDQPQHF
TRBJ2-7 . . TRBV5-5 TGTGCCAGCAGCCCCGCTTTGGGAGAGAGGTACGAGCAGTACTTC CASSPALGERYEQYF
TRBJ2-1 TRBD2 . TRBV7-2 TGTGCCAGCAGAAAGGGACTAGCGAGCTACAATGAGCAGTTCTTC CASRKGLASYNEQFF
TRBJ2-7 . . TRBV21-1 TGTGCCAGCAGCAAAGAGGTTTCTGCACGTACCTACGAGCAGTACTTC CASSKEVSARTYEQYF
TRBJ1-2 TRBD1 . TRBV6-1 TGTGCCAGCAGCGCCGTTGGGACAGCCTATGGCTACACCTTC CASSAVGTAYGYTF
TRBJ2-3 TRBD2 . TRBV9 TGTGCCAGCAGCCCCCTTGGGGGGGCGGGAGGGCTAGTTGTCGCAGATACGCAGTATTTT CASSPLGGAGGLVVADTQYF
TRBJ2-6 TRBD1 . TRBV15 TGTGCCACCAGCCGTGGGGGACAGGGCTTCTCTGGGGCCAACGTCCTGACTTTC CATSRGGQGFSGANVLTF
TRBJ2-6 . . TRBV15 TGTGCCACCAGCAGAGACCCCACCTCCTCTGGGGCCAACGTCCTGACTTTC CATSRDPTSSGANVLTF
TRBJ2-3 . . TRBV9 TGTGCCAGCAGCGTAGACAGGGTCGGAGATACGCAGTATTTT CASSVDRVGDTQYF
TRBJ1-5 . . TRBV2 TGTGCCAGCAGTCAAGTCCCCCAGCATTTT CASSQVPQHF
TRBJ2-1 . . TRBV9 TGTGCCAGCAGCGTAACAGGGGCGGGGAACAATGAGCAGTTCTTC CASSVTGAGNNEQFF
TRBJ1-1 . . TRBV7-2 TGTGCCAGCAGCTTAGCGGGAGGGGTCACCGGCACTGAAGCTTTCTTT CASSLAGGVTGTEAFF
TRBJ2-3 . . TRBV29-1 TGCAGCGTTGACCGGGGGGCGACAGATACGCAGTATTTT CSVDRGATDTQYF
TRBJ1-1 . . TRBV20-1 TGCAGTGTTGAGGACGGAGATGAAGCTTTCTTT CSVEDGDEAFF
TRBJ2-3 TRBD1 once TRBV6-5 TGTGCCAGCAGTTACTGGTGGGCAGGGGGCGCAGATACGCAGTATTTT CASSYWWAGGADTQYF
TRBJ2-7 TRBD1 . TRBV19 TGTGCCAGTAGTACCAGGGACAGTCTTACCGAGCAGTACTTC CASSTRDSLTEQYF
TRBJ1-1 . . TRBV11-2 TGTGCCAGCAGCCCCTCTGTATGGGTGGGCACTGAAGCTTTCTTT CASSPSVWVGTEAFF
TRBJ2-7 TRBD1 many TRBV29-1 TGCAGCGTTTGGTCGGGACAGGGCTACGAGCAGTACTTC CSVWSGQGYEQYF
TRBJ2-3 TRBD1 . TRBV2 TGTGCCAGCAGATCAGGGACAGGGGGCCACACAGATACGCAGTATTTT CASRSGTGGHTDTQYF
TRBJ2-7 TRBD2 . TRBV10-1 TGCGCCGGGGGACTACCGTACGAGCAGTACTTC CAGGLPYEQYF
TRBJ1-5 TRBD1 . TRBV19 TGTGCCAGTAGTATAGTCAGGCAGGGGGGAGGCGGCAATCAGCCCCAGCATTTT CASSIVRQGGGGNQPQHF
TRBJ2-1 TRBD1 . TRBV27 TGTGCCAGCAGTTCAAATCCTCACAGGGGTAGTATCGCACCGACGTTCTTC CASSSNPHRGSIAPTFF
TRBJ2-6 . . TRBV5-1 TGCGCCAGCAGCCCTGGTTTAAGAAGCAACTCTGGGGCCAACGTCCTGACTTTC CASSPGLRSNSGANVLTF
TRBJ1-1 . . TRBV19 TGTGCCAGTAACGAGGTCGGGGCTGACACTGAAGCTTTCTTT CASNEVGADTEAFF
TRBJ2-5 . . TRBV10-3 TGTGCCATCAGTGATTCGGGGGAGATATTGGAGACCCAGTACTTC CAISDSGEILETQYF
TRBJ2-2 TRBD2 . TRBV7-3 TGTGCCAGCAGCTTAAGCGGGAGTATCACCGGGGAGCTGTTTTTT CASSLSGSITGELFF
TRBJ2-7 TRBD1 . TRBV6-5 TGTGCCAGCAGTTACCGGGACAGGGGATCCTACGAGCAGTACTTC CASSYRDRGSYEQYF
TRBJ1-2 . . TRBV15 TGTGCCACCAGCAGAGATGCAGCTCCGTATGGCTACACCTTC CATSRDAAPYGYTF
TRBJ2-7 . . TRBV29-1 TGCAGCGTTGCCCCGCTTTACACCTACGAGCAGTACTTC CSVAPLYTYEQYF
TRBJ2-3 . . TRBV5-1 TGCGCCAGCAGCAAAATCCCGGGGGATACGCAGTATTTT CASSKIPGDTQYF
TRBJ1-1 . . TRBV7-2 TGTGCCAGCAGCTTAGCAGTTGGCCTTGAAGCTTTCTTT CASSLAVGLEAFF
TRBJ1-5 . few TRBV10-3 TGTGCCATCAGTGAGGGGAATTATCAGCCCCAGCATTTT CAISEGNYQPQHF
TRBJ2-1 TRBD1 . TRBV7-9 TGTGCCAGCAGCCTCCGACAGGGGAGTAACAATGAGCAGTTCTTC CASSLRQGSNNEQFF
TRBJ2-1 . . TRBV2 TGTGCCAGCAGTGTATCCGGACTCCGTACCTACAATGAGCAGTTCTTC CASSVSGLRTYNEQFF
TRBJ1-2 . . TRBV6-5 TGTGCCAGCAGTTACGACCAGGGGATAAGCTACACCTTC CASSYDQGISYTF
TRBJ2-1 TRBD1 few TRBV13 TGTGCCAGCAGCTTAGGGGCTTTGGGACAGGGAGTCAATGAGCAGTTCTTC CASSLGALGQGVNEQFF
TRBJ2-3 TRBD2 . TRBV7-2 TGTGCCAGCGTTAGCGGGAGGCGCACAGATACGCAGTATTTT CASVSGRRTDTQYF
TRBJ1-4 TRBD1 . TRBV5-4 TGTGCCAGCAGCTCACAGGGGGAGGGGGGTGAAAAACTGTTTTTT CASSSQGEGGEKLFF
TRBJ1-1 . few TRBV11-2 TGTGCCAGCAGCTTAAGGGGGGAGGCTTTCTTT CASSLRGEAFF